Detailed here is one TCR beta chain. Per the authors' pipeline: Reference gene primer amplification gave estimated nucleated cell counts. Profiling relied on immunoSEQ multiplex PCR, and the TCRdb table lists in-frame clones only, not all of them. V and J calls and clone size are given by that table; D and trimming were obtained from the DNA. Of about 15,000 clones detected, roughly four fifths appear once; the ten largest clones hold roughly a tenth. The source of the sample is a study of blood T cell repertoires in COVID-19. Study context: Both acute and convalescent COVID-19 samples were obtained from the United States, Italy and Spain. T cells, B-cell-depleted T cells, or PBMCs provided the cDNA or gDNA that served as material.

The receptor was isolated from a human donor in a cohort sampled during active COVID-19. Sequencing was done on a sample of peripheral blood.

The CDR3 region has the DNA TGCAGCGTATCCGGGACTAGCGGTTACACCGGGGAGCTGTTTTTT. Its protein is CSVSGTSGYTGELFF. The chain combines TRBV29-1 with TRBJ2-2; TRBD2 aligns across 11 bases. The germline V gene encodes CDR1 SQVTM and CDR2 ANQGSEA. The ends lost 6 bases at V and 3 bases at J; junction bases unmatched: 6. This CDR3 has 15 amino acids.